This T cell receptor beta chain was obtained from a study of cytomegalovirus exposure and HLA in healthy donors (dated by TCRdb to the late 2010s). In the study overall: In an earlier analysis of around 540 of the donors, 250 to 350 Gb of sequence data and 117 million unique TCR beta sequences from roughly 180 million T cells were reported. An earlier analysis of 587 of the donors applied high-throughput TCR beta sequencing to assess whether each TCR beta V gene segment acted as functional or pseudogenic. Typing coverage differed by locus: A, B, C, DRB1 and DQB1 were typed in about 629-640 donors, DQA1 in about 560, DPA1 in approximately 610, and DPB1 in around 440. Every discovery cohort repertoire had been produced on one sequencing platform. To study patterns of TCR occurrence, a later analysis re-analyzed previously published TCR beta repertoires from more than 550 donors and added high-resolution HLA genotyping. The later analysis used no new phenotypic data to find candidate immune exposures, relying instead on TCR beta sequences and their occurrence across donors. Among the roughly 400 genotyped donors, approximately 81% belonged to the genetic ancestry cluster associated with self-reported Caucasian donors. On average, around 240,000 unique TCR beta nucleotide sequences were sequenced per donor among fewer than 500 genotyped donors of the cohort, with approximately 18% of those sequences being non-productive. Approximately 300 gigabases of sequencing data and around 90 million unique TCR sequences made up an early release that covered roughly 670 HLA-typed donors. In a later genetic analysis, genome-wide SNP genotypes for 398 of the 666 donors were used, and that subset was treated as a discovery cohort. HLA typing covered class I and class II loci at four-digit resolution. Donor age, sex, ethnicity and CMV serostatus were collected together with the repertoire data. Besides the first cohort of 500 to 700 subjects, a separate validation cohort made up of over a hundred different subjects was used. The study was designed to test whether signatures of past pathogen exposure could be identified by cataloging public T cell receptors. Four to six DR-DQ haplotypes were handled as single units for association and clustering, since linkage in the cohort was strong. The T cell repertoires of several hundred subjects were profiled by immunosequencing and related to cytomegalovirus serostatus. To predict cytomegalovirus infection status, the study combined high-throughput TCR immunosequencing, statistical association of individual TCRs with disease status, and machine learning. What the work shows at the level of the full study, not this receptor alone: When HLA alleles, especially DR and DQ, strongly co-occurred, TCR associations were difficult to assign to individual alleles. A cluster of highly shared sequence variants was judged likely to be a technical artifact of the sequencing pipeline. Across donors, most TCR sequences were observed very rarely, whereas some public TCRs were present in many individuals. This cohort had only TCR beta chains sequenced, and the lack of alpha or paired-chain data limited which features could be detected. In vitro tests confirmed that three of the cytomegalovirus-associated TCR beta chains recognize cytomegalovirus antigens. Most CMV-associated TCR beta chains appeared to be HLA-restricted in a later analysis, and the HLA associations seemed to be driven largely by CMV exposure. A further reported finding was that TCR beta sequences accurately predicted the HLA-A and HLA-B alleles for most subjects in the first cohort. Because counts were too low, more than 15 rarely observed V segments, including chromosome 9 orphons, were excluded from the earlier analysis of some 590 of the donors. A later analysis found that TCR association rates varied across HLA loci, with DRB1 alleles showing the most associated TCRs and HLA-C alleles the fewest. Compared with the approximately 670-donor mean, donors in an Asian-associated ancestry cluster had fewer N-insertions in productive TCRs, according to a later genetic analysis. According to the authors, the approach could potentially be generalized to other disease states and immunological phenotypes. At a false discovery rate of 0.05, a later analysis linked 16,951 TCR beta sequences to specific HLA alleles. In a later analysis, several top co-occurrence clusters were reported to appear linked to parvovirus B19, influenza, CMV and Epstein-Barr virus. Correlated functional status among segregating V segments might be attributable to linkage disequilibrium, but an unknown experimental factor could not be ruled out. The classifier was reported to diagnose cytomegalovirus status with high specificity and sensitivity in both the original cohort and the validation cohort. A total of 150 or so TCR beta chains were listed by the study as associated with cytomegalovirus. A later analysis found that HLA-associated TCR beta chains were more clonally expanded and had lower generation probabilities than equally common non-associated chains. An association between a missense DCLRE1C variant and V-gene and J-gene trimming of TCR beta chains was found in a later genetic analysis and replicated in an independent cohort. Immune exposure information for the cohort was limited to CMV serostatus. Because some donors lacked HLA typing at each locus, the association tests relied only on the typed subset. Some IMGT-functional V segments, including TRBV6-2 and TRBV6-3, could not be told apart with the 87-base-pair reads, so those segments were excluded. Roughly uniform sequencing depth across donors was assumed in presence/absence analyses, although this assumption may not hold. An earlier analysis of some 560 of the donors showed that most TCR beta V segments appeared in productive rearrangements either about 87% or about 30% of the time, which broadly matched IMGT annotations.

The cohort consisted of hundreds of healthy bone marrow donors. Cohort members were all nominally healthy when sampled, although unrecorded immune exposures were likely present. The donor tested CMV seronegative, placing the donor among the 350 to 400 seronegative members of the cohort. Each donor provided a peripheral blood sample, and peripheral blood mononuclear cells were used for TCR beta sequencing. Genomic DNA was extracted from the blood cell samples with the Qiagen DNeasy Blood Extraction Kit. The CDR3 runs 15 residues from the cysteine to the phenylalanine. Of the read, only the CDR3 DNA is kept; its 45 bases are in frame from base 1. At the junction V is shortened by 0 bases and J by 2 bases, with 12 bases in between. In the germline V gene, CDR1 corresponds to SGDLS and CDR2 to YYNGEE. As concerns this clone: There is no known antigen for this receptor.

The protocol used for the library was the immunoSEQ multiplex PCR assay. For the multiplex PCR, a mixture combining 60 forward primers for TCR Vbeta segments and 13 reverse primers for TCR Jbeta segments was used. A multiplex PCR assay on genomic DNA amplified the CDR3 region of rearranged TCR beta genes. The Illumina HiSeq System was used to sequence the amplified TCR beta libraries as 87-base-pair reads. The original pipeline was this. In a later analysis, 70 million to 95 million unique TCR beta chains were counted across the roughly 670 repertoires, and roughly 9.9 million of these chains were shared by at least two donors. A nearest-neighbor algorithm error-corrected the raw reads and collapsed the reads into unique sequences, merging closely related sequences to remove PCR and sequencing errors. CDR3 sequences were aligned to IMGT reference sequences to assign V, D and J gene segments. For a sequence to be retained, at least a six-nucleotide match to both a V gene segment and a J gene segment was required. Rearrangements were called productive when the CDR3 lacked stop codons and stayed in frame with V and J; all others were non-productive. Following IMGT convention, CDR3 was defined as the stretch from the second conserved V-encoded cysteine up to the conserved J-encoded phenylalanine. In an earlier analysis of approximately 500 of the donors, sequences lacking an unambiguous match to a single V gene segment were excluded. In an earlier analysis of 500 to 750 of the donors, V segments were called functional above 56.7% productive rearrangements and were called segregating when the between-donor standard deviation exceeded 5%. A statistical classification framework was built to diagnose cytomegalovirus status from the catalog of TCR beta chain sequences. V and J gene assignment, in a later analysis, came from comparing TCR nucleotide sequences with IMGT/GENE-DB human TR gene sequences. A later analysis assigned CDR3 sequences and most-parsimonious VDJ recombination scenarios with the TCRdist pipeline. In a later analysis, every TCR beta chain was defined by the combination of its CDR3 amino acid sequence and its V-gene family, and reads without a unique V-gene family were dropped. To address suspected cross-contamination and a sequencing artifact, a later analysis removed 450 to 700 highly shared, low-generation-probability nucleotide sequences. For each public chain, a later analysis derived a clonal expansion index from normalized ranks of inferred template counts within each repertoire. In a later analysis, generation probabilities were computed with a VDJ recombination model fitted to out-of-frame rearrangements, and the resulting probabilities were checked against IGoR. In a later analysis, hypergeometric tests were used to score TCR-TCR, TCR-HLA and TCR-CMV co-occurrence, with a repertoire-size bias correction applied to TCR pairs. In a later analysis, false discovery rates were estimated by permuting HLA or CMV assignments 20 times. In a later analysis, co-occurring TCRs were grouped with DBSCAN, and TCRdist sequence similarity was added when clustering was performed within HLA-allele-positive subsets. Repertoires with fewer than 30,000 or more than 120,000 public chains were left out of co-occurrence clustering, as were four to six repertoires with anomalous nucleotide sharing. In its TCRdb copy, this immuneACCESS table keeps in-frame sequences only and misses some clones. Where compared with another copy, unresolved V genes explain less than half of these, and the others have no known cause. The D gene and trimming were derived from the DNA, and the V and J assignments and clone size from that table. The sample table gives about 100,000 clones. Around 0.6% of the sample rests with the top ten.

The chain is encoded by TRBV9 joined to TRBJ2-7; possibly the D gene is TRBD1, per 5 matching bases. The clonotype was recovered from a man aged 50-60 years in good health and CMV-seronegative. The specimen sequenced was PBMCs. The DNA sequence is as follows: TGTGCCAGCAGCGTAGAGTCAGGGCCAACCTACGAGCAGTACTTC. This gives the protein CASSVESGPTYEQYF.